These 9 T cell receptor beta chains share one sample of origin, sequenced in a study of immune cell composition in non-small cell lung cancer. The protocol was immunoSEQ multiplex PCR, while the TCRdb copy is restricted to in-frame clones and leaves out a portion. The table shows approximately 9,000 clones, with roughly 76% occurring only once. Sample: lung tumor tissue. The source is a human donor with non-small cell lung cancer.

CDR3 nucleotide sequence: TGTGCCAGCAGCTTGGGGGACAGGGTGGCCGGGGAGCTGTTTTTT. Protein product: CASSLGDRVAGELFF. The V call is TRBV5-6, the J call TRBJ2-2; 9 nucleotides line up with TRBD1. Germline CDR1 SGHDT, CDR2 YYEEEE. With 0 bases clipped from V and 6 bases from J, the junction kept 3 bases outside the gene matches. The CDR3 contains 15 residues.

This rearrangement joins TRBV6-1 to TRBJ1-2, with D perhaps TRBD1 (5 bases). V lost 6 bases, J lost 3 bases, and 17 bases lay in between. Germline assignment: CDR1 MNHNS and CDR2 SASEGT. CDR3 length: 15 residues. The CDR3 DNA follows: TGTGCCAGCAGCCCCCGAATAGGGGTGGACTATGGCTACACCTTC. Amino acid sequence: CASSPRIGVDYGYTF.

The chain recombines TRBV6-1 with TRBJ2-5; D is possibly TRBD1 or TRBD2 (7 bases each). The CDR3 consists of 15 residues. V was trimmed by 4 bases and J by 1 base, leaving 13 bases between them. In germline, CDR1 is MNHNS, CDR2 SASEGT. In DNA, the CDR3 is TGTGCCAGCAGTGGGGGGGGGACAGTCCAAGAGACCCAGTACTTC. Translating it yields CASSGGGTVQETQYF.

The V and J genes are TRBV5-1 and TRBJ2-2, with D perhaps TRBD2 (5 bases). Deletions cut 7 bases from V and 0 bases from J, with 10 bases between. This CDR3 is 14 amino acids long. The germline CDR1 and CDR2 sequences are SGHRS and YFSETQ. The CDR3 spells CASVSSPNTGELFF. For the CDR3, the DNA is TGCGCCAGCGTTTCTAGCCCGAACACCGGGGAGCTGTTTTTT.

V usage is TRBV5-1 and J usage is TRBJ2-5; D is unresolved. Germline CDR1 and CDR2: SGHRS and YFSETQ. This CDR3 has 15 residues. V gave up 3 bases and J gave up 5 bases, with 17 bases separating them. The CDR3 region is CASSSPGWRVETQYF. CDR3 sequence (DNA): TGCGCCAGCAGCTCCCCCGGGTGGAGAGTGGAGACCCAGTACTTC.

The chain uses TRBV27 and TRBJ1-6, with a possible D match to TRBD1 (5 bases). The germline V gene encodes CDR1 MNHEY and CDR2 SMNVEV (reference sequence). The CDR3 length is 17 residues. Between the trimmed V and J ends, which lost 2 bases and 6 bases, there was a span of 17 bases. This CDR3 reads CASSLMGTITSNSPLHF. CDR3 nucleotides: TGTGCCAGCAGTTTAATGGGGACTATTACTTCTAATTCACCCCTCCACTTT.

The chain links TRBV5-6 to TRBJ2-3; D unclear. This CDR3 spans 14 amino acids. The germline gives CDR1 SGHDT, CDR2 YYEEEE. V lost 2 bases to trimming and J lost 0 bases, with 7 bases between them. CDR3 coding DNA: TGTGCCAGCAGCTTAACCTCTAGCACAGATACGCAGTATTTT. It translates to CASSLTSSTDTQYF.

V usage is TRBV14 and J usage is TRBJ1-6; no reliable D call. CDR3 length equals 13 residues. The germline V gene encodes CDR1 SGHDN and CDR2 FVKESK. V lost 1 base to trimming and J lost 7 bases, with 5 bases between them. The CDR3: CASSQVGNSPLHF. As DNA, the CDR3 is TGTGCCAGCAGCCAAGTTGGGAATTCACCCCTCCACTTT. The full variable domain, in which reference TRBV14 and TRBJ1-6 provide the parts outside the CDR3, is EAGVTQFPSHSVIEKGQTVTLRCDPISGHDNLYWYRRVMGKEIKFLLHFVKESKQDESGMPNNRFLAERTGGTYSTLKVQPAELEDSGVYFCASSQVGNSPLHFGNGTRLTVT.

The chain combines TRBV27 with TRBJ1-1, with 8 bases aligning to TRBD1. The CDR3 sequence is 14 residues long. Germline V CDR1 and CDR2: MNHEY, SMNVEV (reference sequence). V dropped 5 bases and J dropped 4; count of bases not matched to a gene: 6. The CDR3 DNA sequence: TGTGCCAGCAGTCCAATACAGGGGGGCACTGAAGCTTTCTTT. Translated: CASSPIQGGTEAFF.